This passage covers 25 T cell receptor beta chains from one sample sequenced in a study of identical twins. TCRdb re-called the 5' RACE reads with MiXCR, one entry per CDR3 protein. The table has 210,000 or so distinct CDR3 sequences, more than 6.5% seen once. These data were likewise used in another study, on yellow fever vaccine responses in identical twins.

Sequencing used memory (CD45RO+) T cells sorted from blood. Receptors originate from a woman under 30 in good health.

A few counts support this clonotype. This chain joins TRBV4-2 and TRBJ2-1, with 11 bases identical to TRBD2. CDR3 length: 17 residues. J lost 4 bases, V lost 6 bases, and 11 bases had no gene match. Germline CDR1 and CDR2: LGHNA and YNFKEQ. CDR3 nucleotides: TGTGCCAGCAGTCACTATAGCGGGGGGGATCAATACAATGAGCAGTTCTTC. It specifies CASSHYSGGDQYNEQFF.

This chain uses TRBV9 with TRBJ2-1; 10 bases match TRBD2. The CDR3 sequence is 15 residues long. V was clipped by 3 bases and J by 10 bases; unmatched bases: 10. CDR1 is SGDLS and CDR2 is YYNGEE in the germline V gene. The CDR3 loop reads CASSESGTSEGEQFF. CDR3 DNA: TGTGCCAGCAGCGAATCAGGGACTAGCGAAGGCGAGCAGTTCTTC.

This clonotype was seen at least ten times. The CDR3 protein is CAISDNEDTQYF. In nucleotides, the CDR3 is TGTGCCATCAGTGATAATGAGGATACGCAGTATTTT. V is TRBV10-3 and J is TRBJ2-3; D is unresolved. Germline CDR1 ENHRY, CDR2 SYGVKD. V lost 3 bases and J 6 bases, leaving 7 bases between the germline ends. This CDR3 region has 12 residues.

CDR3: CAISEGLAEETQYF. The CDR3 DNA is TGTGCCATCAGTGAGGGTCTAGCGGAAGAGACCCAGTACTTC. This chain joins TRBV10-3 and TRBJ2-5; 7 bases match TRBD2. The CDR3 is 14 amino acids. The junction had 3 bases not matched to a gene; V was cut back by 2 bases and J by 3 bases. The germline V gene encodes CDR1 ENHRY and CDR2 SYGVKD.

This clonotype was counted only a few times. The chain is built from TRBV5-1 and TRBJ2-1; D not resolved. Germline CDR1 SGHRS, CDR2 YFSETQ. V lost 0 bases to trimming and J lost 6 bases, with 7 bases between them. The CDR3 contains 13 residues. This CDR3 is CASSLEGTNEQFF. The CDR3 DNA reads TGCGCCAGCAGCTTGGAAGGTACCAATGAGCAGTTCTTC.

This clonotype was picked up many times. V and J are TRBV7-2 and TRBJ2-1, with D maybe TRBD2 (6 bases). V was pared by 5 bases and J by 4 bases, with 15 bases between. Germline CDR1 is SGHTA and CDR2 is FQGNSA. The length of the CDR3 is 15 residues. In nucleotides, the CDR3 is TGTGCCAGCAGCCCTCGCCGGGACTCTTACAATGAGCAGTTCTTC. It encodes CASSPRRDSYNEQFF.

This clonotype showed up just a few times. The CDR3 region has the DNA TGCAGCGTTGAAGGACTAGCGGGGGGGTACAATGAGCAGTTCTTC. Its translation: CSVEGLAGGYNEQFF. The chain joins TRBV29-1 to TRBJ2-1, with 14 positions matching TRBD2. Germline CDR1 reads SQVTM; CDR2 reads ANQGSEA. V lost 1 base, J lost 4 bases, and 0 bases stayed unmatched. The CDR3 extends over 15 amino acids.

In this sample, this clonotype turned up many times. This chain joins TRBV24-1 and TRBJ1-2; the match to TRBD1 covers 8 bases. The V segment lost 2 bases and the J segment 7 bases; nucleotides outside the gene matches: 5. There are 14 residues in the CDR3. CDR1 is KGHDR, CDR2 SFDVKD, per germline. Here the CDR3 DNA reads TGTGCCACCAGTGATTCCAGGGGGCTGACTGGCTACACCTTC. This codes for CATSDSRGLTGYTF.

V is TRBV28 and J is TRBJ2-7, with TRBD1 matching 9 bases. From germline, CDR1 is MDHEN and CDR2 SYDVKM. This CDR3 contains 15 residues. The junction had 8 bases not matched to a gene; V was cut back by 7 bases and J by 1 base. CDR3 sequence reads: CASNPPGQGSYEQYF. The CDR3 DNA is TGTGCCAGCAATCCTCCGGGACAGGGTTCCTACGAGCAGTACTTC. The whole variable domain, filled in from reference TRBV28 and TRBJ2-7, reads DVKVTQSSRYLVKRTGEKVFLECVQDMDHENMFWYRQDPGLGLRLIYFSYDVKMKEKGDIPEGYSVSREKKERFSLILESASTNQTSMYLCASNPPGQGSYEQYFGPGTRLTVT.

This clonotype was picked up a small number of times. The rearrangement uses TRBV6-6 and TRBJ2-5; D is unresolved. The CDR3 has 11 amino acids. The germline CDR1 and CDR2 sequences are MNHNY and SVGAGI (reference sequence). V was cut by 6 bases and J by 7 bases, with 9 bases left in between. Here the CDR3 DNA reads TGTGCCAGCAGCCCCTCCACGACCCAGTACTTC. Its translation is CASSPSTTQYF.

In this sample, this clonotype turned up many times. The chain carries TRBV4-3 and TRBJ2-1; D unclear. This CDR3 contains 16 residues. Germline CDR1 and CDR2: LGHNA and YSLEER. The V and J ends lost 3 bases and 4 bases respectively, with 16 bases between them. As DNA, the CDR3 is TGCGCCAGCAGCCATGAGTACTCGACCCCTTACAATGAGCAGTTCTTC. As protein: CASSHEYSTPYNEQFF.

The V gene is TRBV7-2, the J gene TRBJ2-1; TRBD1 might be the D (5 bases). The CDR3 contains 16 residues. The germline V gene has CDR1 SGHTA and CDR2 FQGNSA. Deletions cut 6 bases from V and 8 bases from J, with 23 bases between. CDR3 amino acids: CASRWGSGHPLDEQFF. The CDR3 DNA sequence: TGTGCCAGCAGGTGGGGTTCTGGACACCCTTTAGATGAGCAGTTCTTC.

Remarks on this clonotype: A read error may explain this, as a much larger clone is one base away. J is TRBJ2-5 and V is TRBV12-3 or TRBV12-4; the match to TRBD2 covers 9 bases. This CDR3 comprises 13 residues. The CDR3 here is CTTSGGPGETQYF. The CDR3 coding sequence is TGTACCACAAGCGGGGGGCCGGGGGAGACCCAGTACTTC.

This clonotype was found a few times. V gene TRBV5-1 combines with J gene TRBJ1-1; D is uncertain. Germline assignment: CDR1 SGHRS and CDR2 YFSETQ. This CDR3 has 14 amino acids. Trimming took 4 bases from V and 2 from J, leaving 12 bases between them. CDR3 residues: CASSPVKLNTEAFF. The CDR3 nucleotides read TGCGCCAGCAGCCCTGTGAAGCTAAACACTGAAGCTTTCTTT.

In this sample, this clonotype turned up a few times. J is TRBJ2-3 and V is TRBV2, with D perhaps matching TRBD1 (5 bases). The CDR3 has 14 amino acids. CDR1 SNHLY and CDR2 FYNNEI come from the germline V gene. V gave up 3 bases and J gave up 9 bases, with 16 bases separating them. CDR3 residues: CASSEMTAGGTQYF. CDR3 DNA sequence: TGTGCCAGCAGTGAGATGACAGCCGGCGGAACGCAGTATTTT.

This clonotype was counted at least ten times. V is TRBV6-1 and J is TRBJ2-1; D gene uncertain. CDR1 is MNHNS, CDR2 SASEGT, per germline. This CDR3 is built from 15 residues. Trimming took off 0 bases at V and 0 bases at J, with 6 bases between the two ends. DNA of the CDR3: TGTGCCAGCAGTGAAGCGGCAGGCTCCTACAATGAGCAGTTCTTC. As protein: CASSEAAGSYNEQFF.

This clonotype came up many times. This chain connects TRBV5-6 to TRBJ2-1, with a tentative D call TRBD2 (5 bases). Trimming pared 2 bases from V and 7 bases from J, leaving 10 bases between. The CDR3 is 13 residues long. Germline CDR1 is SGHDT and CDR2 is YYEEEE. CDR3 bases: TGTGCCAGCAGCTTTATACGGGGAAATGAGCAGTTCTTC. It specifies CASSFIRGNEQFF.

This clonotype was picked up a small number of times. The rearrangement joins TRBV5-6 to TRBJ2-1; D unclear. V was shortened by 3 bases and J by 5 bases, with 9 bases between the two germline ends. Germline V lookup: CDR1 SGHDT, CDR2 YYEEEE. The CDR3 contains 13 residues. CDR3 bases: TGTGCCAGCAGCTCCCTAGAAGACAATGAGCAGTTCTTC. Protein: CASSSLEDNEQFF.

The chain uses TRBV6-2 or TRBV6-3 and TRBJ2-1; 10 bases map to TRBD2. Germline trimming cut 1 base from V and 0 bases from J; bases unmatched to any gene: 3. The CDR3 length is 17 residues. The germline V gene has CDR1 MNHEY and CDR2 SVGEGT. The CDR3 region has the DNA TGTGCCAGCAGTTACTGGCCTAGCGGGGGCTCCTACAATGAGCAGTTCTTC. Its protein is CASSYWPSGGSYNEQFF.

Only a few counts were recorded for this clonotype. The chain links TRBV7-8 to TRBJ1-5; 7 nucleotides align to TRBD1. The V segment lost 4 bases and the J segment 7 bases; nucleotides outside the gene matches: 10. The germline V gene has CDR1 SGHVS and CDR2 FQNEAQ. The CDR3 is 15 amino acids. CDR3 bases: TGTGCCAGCAGCTCCATGGACAGGTCGAGACAGCCCCAGCATTTT. Translation: CASSSMDRSRQPQHF. The full variable domain, rest sourced from reference TRBV7-8 and TRBJ1-5, is GAGVSQSPRYKVAKRGQDVALRCDPISGHVSLFWYQQALGQGPEFLTYFQNEAQLDKSGLPSDRFFAERPEGSVSTLKIQRTQQEDSAVYLCASSSMDRSRQPQHFGDGTRLSIL.

The sample holds a few counts of this clonotype. This chain uses TRBV14 with TRBJ2-2; 7 nucleotides align to TRBD1. CDR1 is SGHDN, CDR2 FVKESK, per germline. Germline trimming cut 3 bases from V and 0 bases from J; bases unmatched to any gene: 16. This CDR3 has 20 amino acids. CDR3 residues: CASSQSDRAPIDTNTGELFF. CDR3 nucleotides: TGTGCCAGCAGCCAGTCCGACAGGGCCCCTATCGATACGAACACCGGGGAGCTGTTTTTT. The full variable domain, in which reference TRBV14 and TRBJ2-2 provide the parts outside the CDR3, is EAGVTQFPSHSVIEKGQTVTLRCDPISGHDNLYWYRRVMGKEIKFLLHFVKESKQDESGMPNNRFLAERTGGTYSTLKVQPAELEDSGVYFCASSQSDRAPIDTNTGELFFGEGSRLTVL.

This rearrangement joins TRBV6-2 or TRBV6-3 to TRBJ2-7, with a tentative D call TRBD1 (5 bases). Per germline, CDR1 MNHEY and CDR2 SVGEGT. Trimming took 7 bases from V and 1 from J, leaving 14 bases between them. This CDR3 region has 14 residues. This chain's CDR3 is CASKEIDRSYEQYF. The CDR3, as DNA: TGTGCCAGCAAAGAAATCGACAGATCCTACGAGCAGTACTTC.

The V gene is TRBV6-2 or TRBV6-3, the J gene TRBJ2-2; D uncertain. This CDR3 is built from 13 residues. In germline, CDR1 is MNHEY, CDR2 SVGEGT. V was clipped by 2 bases and J by 5 bases, with 6 bases between them. The CDR3 loop reads CASSYPTTGELFF. The CDR3, as DNA: TGTGCCAGCAGTTACCCGACAACCGGGGAGCTGTTTTTT.

The chain has TRBV7-9 and TRBJ2-7; 8 nucleotides align to TRBD1. Germline CDR1 SEHNR, CDR2 FQNEAQ (reference sequence). Germline trimming cut 5 bases from V and 6 bases from J; bases unmatched to any gene: 9. This CDR3 contains 14 residues. The CDR3 DNA is TGTGCCAGCAGCAGGGGCGGACAGGGTGGCGAGCAGTACTTC. Protein product: CASSRGGQGGEQYF.

The V call is TRBV9, the J call TRBJ2-1; D ambiguous. The germline CDR1 and CDR2 sequences are SGDLS and YYNGEE. The CDR3 is 13 amino acids. V was trimmed by 4 bases and J by 5 bases, leaving 10 bases between them. The CDR3 protein is CASSFTRDNEQFF. The CDR3 DNA is TGTGCCAGCAGCTTCACAAGAGACAATGAGCAGTTCTTC.